This T cell receptor (beta chain) was recovered during a study of cytomegalovirus exposure and HLA in healthy donors. Overall study context: An earlier analysis identified more than 95 million unique TCR beta sequences in about 180 million T cells. Study findings and constraints: While the bulk of TCR sequences proved rare, some public TCRs turned up in many donors.

The PCR made use of 60 Vbeta and 13 Jbeta primers. The data were produced by immunoSEQ multiplex PCR, yet TCRdb's version contains in-frame clones alone and is incomplete. The sample lists roughly 160,000 clones; approximately 77% were seen once. To note about this clone: No antigen is known for it.

The CDR3 is 14 amino acids. Germline lookup yields CDR1 SNHLY and CDR2 FYNNEI. Deletions cut 4 bases from V and 12 bases from J, with 19 bases between. The chain carries TRBV2 and TRBJ2-1; a possible D gene is TRBD1 (5 bases). The TCR originated in a female donor in good health and CMV-seronegative. Sequencing was carried out using PBMCs. The CDR3 protein is CASSGPRGPILQFF. CDR3 DNA sequence: TGTGCCAGCAGTGGGCCTAGGGGCCCAATTTTGCAGTTCTTC.